Described below is a single TCR beta chain sequence and its context. Its antigen is not identified. Germline V lookup: CDR1 MNHEY, CDR2 SMNVEV (reference sequence). The CDR3 totals 17 residues. Trimming stripped 6 bases from V and 0 bases from J, with 21 bases between. This PCR relied on a set of 60 Vbeta primers and 13 Jbeta primers. Repertoires were generated with immunoSEQ multiplex PCR, while TCRdb's copy carries only in-frame clones and drops some. The sample has 150,000 to 200,000 clones, less than 85% seen once. This entry comes from a study of cytomegalovirus exposure and HLA in healthy donors. Study-wide findings and caveats: The productive fraction for most TCR beta V segments was about 90% or about 30% in an earlier analysis.

This TCR derives from a man aged 35-49 years in good health and CMV-seronegative. The chain carries TRBV27 and TRBJ2-7, with a possible D match to TRBD2 (5 bases). The sequenced sample was PBMCs. CDR3 in DNA: TGTGCCAGCAGCCCCACCCGAGGAGGTTTAAGCTCCTACGAGCAGTACTTC. Protein: CASSPTRGGLSSYEQYF.